This T cell receptor beta chain was obtained from a study of blood T cell repertoires in COVID-19. In the study overall: COVID-19 samples from acute and convalescent phases originated in the United States, Italy and Spain. PBMCs, B-cell-depleted T cells, or T cells provided the cDNA or gDNA that made up the material.

This CDR3 is built from 15 residues. Germline CDR1 MNHEY, CDR2 SVGAGI. A few counts support this clone. The junction differs from germline at one of its ends, possibly a read error. Other nucleotide sequences from this sample produce the same CDR3. Clones were read by immunoSEQ multiplex PCR, and TCRdb kept only the in-frame ones, dropping some. The sample has 120,000 to 150,000 clones, approximately 89% seen once. This chain uses TRBV6-5 with TRBJ2-7; 9 bases agree with TRBD2. Material for sequencing was peripheral blood. The source is a human donor in a cohort sampled during active COVID-19. The CDR3 loop reads CASSYSSGGIYEQYF. DNA for the CDR3: TGTGCCAGCAGCTACTCAAGCGGGGGGATCTACGAGCAGTACTTC.